This passage covers 7 T cell receptor beta chains from one sample sequenced in a study of molecular identifiers for immune sequencing clone quantification. TCRdb re-called the PCR reads through MiXCR, storing one row per CDR3 protein. The repertoire consists of around 480,000 distinct CDR3 sequences, with about a fifth occurring once and the leading ten covering about 0.84%. Input material: naive CD8+ T cells from blood, with Jurkat cell RNA spiked in. Subset meaning: FACS-sorted CD8+CD4-CCR7+CD45RA+ naive T cells. The receptors were gathered from a human donor in good health. Some libraries in this study had Jurkat cell RNA spiked in.

This clonotype was counted a few times. The CDR3 loop reads CASSLVGGEGYSPLHF. CDR3 nucleotide sequence: TGCGCCAGCAGCTTGGTTGGGGGCGAGGGGTATTCACCCCTCCACTTT. The chain couples TRBV5-1 to TRBJ1-6; D is possibly TRBD1 (6 bases). The CDR3 covers 16 residues. Trimming stripped 0 bases from V and 8 bases from J, with 15 bases between. Germline V gives CDR1 SGHRS, CDR2 YFSETQ.

The sample holds many counts of this clonotype. V gene TRBV9 combines with J gene TRBJ2-2; D is uncertain. The CDR3 runs 14 residues. The V gene lost 0 bases and the J gene lost 6 bases, with 9 bases spanning the gap. Per the germline V gene, CDR1 is SGDLS and CDR2 is YYNGEE. The CDR3 is CASSVVKGPGELFF. The CDR3 bases are TGTGCCAGCAGCGTAGTCAAGGGCCCCGGGGAGCTGTTTTTT.

This clonotype was seen only a few times. This chain links TRBV6-2 or TRBV6-3 with TRBJ2-7, with D uncertain. CDR3 size: 11 residues. V was shortened by 5 bases and J by 5 bases, with 7 bases between the two germline ends. The germline CDR1 and CDR2 sequences are MNHEY and SVGEGT. The CDR3 sequence: CASSGINEQYF. Written as DNA, the CDR3 is TGTGCCAGCAGTGGAATTAACGAGCAGTACTTC.

This clonotype was detected a few times. This sequence joins TRBV4-3 and TRBJ1-3, with D hard to call. The CDR3 totals 17 residues. The germline V gene has CDR1 LGHNA and CDR2 YSLEER. Trimming left V 0 bases short and J 3 bases short, with 15 bases between. This CDR3 reads CASSQDSVDAHGNTIYF. In nucleotides, the CDR3 is TGCGCCAGCAGCCAAGATTCGGTCGATGCCCATGGAAACACCATATATTTT.

Points on this clonotype: This sequence may be a read error, since a much larger clone differs from it by one base. The chain has TRBV7-2 and TRBJ2-7, with D tentatively TRBD1 (5 bases). This CDR3 has 14 residues. CDR1 SGHTA and CDR2 FQGNSA come from the germline V gene. CDR3 nucleotides: TGTGCCAGCAGCTCAGGGATCTTTGCCTACGGGCAGTACTTC. Its protein is CASSSGIFAYGQYF.

Turning to this clonotype: Since a much larger clone is just one base distant, this may be a read error. The chain is built from TRBV5-4 and TRBJ2-1; D might be TRBD2 (6 bases). Germline V gene data show CDR1 as SGHNT and CDR2 as YYREEE (reference sequence). V dropped 3 bases and J dropped 0 bases, with 10 bases sitting between them. The CDR3 runs 15 residues. The CDR3, as DNA: TGTGCCAGCAGCTGGGACTTTAGCTCCTACAATGAGCAGTTCTTC. Encoded protein: CASSWDFSSYNEQFF.

CDR3 nucleotides: TGTGCCAGCAGAGGGGCCTCGGAGTTCTTC. The encoded protein is CASRGASEFF. The rearrangement uses TRBV6-2 or TRBV6-3 and TRBJ2-1; weak D call: TRBD1 (5 bases). In germline, CDR1 is MNHEY, CDR2 SVGEGT. The CDR3 is 10 residues long. The ends were cut back, 6 bases at V and 14 bases at J, with 11 bases in the middle.